The 23 T cell receptor beta chains below all came from one sample that was sequenced in a study of post-analysis software for immune sequencing data. Regarding the study as a whole: Comparison of patients with controls showed about 5 TRBV segments more frequent in patients, TRBV5-6, TRBV5-1 and TRBV20-1 among them.

cDNA libraries for TCR beta contained unique molecular identifiers. TCRdb processed the PCR reads anew with MiXCR; each CDR3 protein has one entry. The sample lists about 810,000 distinct CDR3 sequences, about 50% occurring once. These receptors have no known antigen. The sequenced sample consisted of blood. All receptors come from a girl aged 5 to 17 with multiple sclerosis.

This clonotype came up a few times. This chain uses TRBV4-1 with TRBJ1-6; D uncertain. This CDR3 is 15 amino acids long. Germline-derived CDR1 and CDR2 are MGHRA and YSYEKL. The V end was cut by 0 bases, the J end by 11 bases, with 14 bases between. This CDR3 reads CASSQDSLRNPPLHF. As DNA, the CDR3 is TGCGCCAGCAGCCAAGACAGCCTTCGCAATCCACCCCTCCACTTT.

This clonotype was detected only once. This sequence joins TRBV25-1 and TRBJ2-1; TRBD2 matches at 12 bases. TRBJ2-7 matches the DNA end more closely, so the J call is doubtful. The CDR3 spans 16 residues. Germline V gives CDR1 MGHDK, CDR2 SYGVNS. CDR3 loop: CASTSGRAPRYNEQYF. In nucleotides, the CDR3 is TGTGCCAGCACTAGCGGGAGGGCCCCTAGGTACAATGAGCAGTACTTC.

This clonotype was picked up many times. At one end, the junction sequence differs from germline, possibly due to a read error. The V call is TRBV5-1, the J call TRBJ2-3; the match to TRBD2 covers 10 bases. The CDR3 loop spans 16 amino acids. Germline CDR1 and CDR2: SGHRS and YFSETQ. The CDR3 region is CASSLRLAGSTDTQYF. In DNA form, the CDR3 reads TGTGCCAGCAGCCTTCGACTAGCGGGTAGCACAGATACGCAGTATTTT.

This sequence joins TRBV5-1 and TRBJ2-3, with D possibly TRBD1 on 6 matching bases. The CDR3 is 15 residues long. Trimming pared 4 bases from V and 0 bases from J, leaving 12 bases between. Germline assignment: CDR1 SGHRS and CDR2 YFSETQ. The chain's CDR3 is CASSHRTASTDTQYF. CDR3 sequence (DNA): TGCGCCAGCAGCCATCGGACAGCTAGCACAGATACGCAGTATTTT. The full variable domain, completed using reference TRBV5-1 and TRBJ2-3, is KAGVTQTPRYLIKTRGQQVTLSCSPISGHRSVSWYQQTPGQGLQFLFEYFSETQRNKGNFPGRFSGRQFSNSRSEMNVSTLELGDSALYLCASSHRTASTDTQYFGPGTRLTVL.

There are a few counts of this clonotype. The genes are TRBV7-9 and TRBJ2-1; D possibly matches TRBD1 or TRBD2 (5 bases each). The germline gives CDR1 SEHNR, CDR2 FQNEAQ (reference sequence). V was pared by 3 bases and J by 5 bases, with 14 bases between. The CDR3 length is 15 residues. In nucleotides, the CDR3 is TGTGCCAGCAGCTTCGTCGGGCAGGGAGACAATGAGCAGTTCTTC. Its protein is CASSFVGQGDNEQFF.

V usage is TRBV6-6 and J usage is TRBJ2-5; no clear D gene. Germline CDR1 is MNHNY and CDR2 is SVGAGI (reference sequence). V dropped 0 bases and J dropped 5 bases, with 10 bases sitting between them. The CDR3 runs 14 residues. The CDR3 is CASSYSKGRETQYF. In nucleotides, the CDR3 is TGTGCCAGCAGTTACTCAAAGGGTAGGGAGACCCAGTACTTC.

The chain recombines TRBV29-1 with TRBJ2-5; possible D gene TRBD1, 5 bases. Gene TRBJ2-7 matches the end of the DNA better, so the J call may be wrong. This CDR3 comprises 13 residues. Germline loops: CDR1 SQVTM, CDR2 ANQGSEA. DNA of the CDR3: TGCAGCGTCTCCCTCCAGGGCTCCTACGAGCAGTACTTC. This sequence encodes CSVSLQGSYEQYF.

This chain links TRBV5-6 with TRBJ2-5; 8 bases align to TRBD1. V lost 4 bases to trimming and J lost 2 bases; unmatched junction nucleotides: 13. Germline assignment: CDR1 SGHDT and CDR2 YYEEEE. There are 17 residues in the CDR3. CDR3 DNA sequence: TGTGCCAGCAGCCGCGGCCGGACAGGGTGGGGTCAAGAGACCCAGTACTTC. Amino acid sequence: CASSRGRTGWGQETQYF.

J is TRBJ2-3 and V is TRBV10-1, with D unresolved. The germline V gene encodes CDR1 WNHNN and CDR2 SYGVQD (reference sequence). The CDR3 is 15 residues long. Deletions cut 2 bases from V and 1 base from J, with 10 bases between. The CDR3 DNA reads TGCGCCAGCAGTGAGAAGGGATCCGGCACAGATACGCAGTATTTT. Translation: CASSEKGSGTDTQYF.

This clonotype occurred once. This chain uses TRBV5-5 with TRBJ1-2; D remains ambiguous. Trimming shortened V by 4 bases and J by 4 bases, and 11 bases separated the two germline ends. Germline CDR1 reads SGHKS; CDR2 reads YYEKEE (reference sequence). The CDR3 spans 13 residues. CDR3 residues: CASSDASSYGYTF. The CDR3 DNA is TGTGCCAGCAGCGATGCCAGTTCCTATGGCTACACCTTC.

This clonotype was found a few times. V and J are TRBV7-6 and TRBJ2-3; 11 nucleotides line up with TRBD2. The V segment lost 2 bases and the J segment 0 bases; nucleotides outside the gene matches: 4. The CDR3 loop spans 17 amino acids. Germline CDR1 reads SGHVS; CDR2 reads FNYEAQ. As DNA, the CDR3 is TGTGCCAGCAGCTTACTAGCGGGGGGTACTAGCACAGATACGCAGTATTTT. Protein product: CASSLLAGGTSTDTQYF. Full variable domain (rest looked up from reference TRBV7-6 and TRBJ2-3): GAGVSQSPRYKVTKRGQDVALRCDPISGHVSLYWYRQALGQGPEFLTYFNYEAQQDKSGLPNDRFSAERPEGSISTLTIQRTEQRDSAMYRCASSLLAGGTSTDTQYFGPGTRLTVL.

Remarks on this clonotype: At one of its ends the junction is not consistent with the germline gene, which may arise from a read error. The chain is built from TRBV7-2 and TRBJ2-7, with D perhaps given as TRBD1 or TRBD2 (5 bases each). The germline V gene encodes CDR1 SGHTA and CDR2 FQGNSA. CDR3 length equals 14 residues. The CDR3 nucleotides read TGTGCCAGCAGTTTAGCCGGGACGAGTGGAGAGCAGTACTTC. The encoded protein is CASSLAGTSGEQYF.

The chain links TRBV10-3 to TRBJ1-1, with D unresolved. Per germline, CDR1 ENHRY and CDR2 SYGVKD. The CDR3 loop spans 14 amino acids. V lost 2 bases and J 1 base, leaving 8 bases between the germline ends. DNA for the CDR3: TGTGCCATCAGTGAGAGAACGGAGAACACTGAAGCTTTCTTT. Its protein is CAISERTENTEAFF.

The V call is TRBV4-1, the J call TRBJ2-5; D might be TRBD2 (5 bases). This CDR3 spans 14 amino acids. Trimming removed 1 base from V and 5 bases from J, with 11 bases in between. The germline gives CDR1 MGHRA, CDR2 YSYEKL. This CDR3 reads CASSQVEGPETQYF. The CDR3 DNA reads TGCGCCAGCAGCCAAGTAGAGGGCCCGGAGACCCAGTACTTC.

The rearrangement links TRBV3-1 to TRBJ1-2, with 8 bases identical to TRBD1. The germline V gene has CDR1 LGHDT and CDR2 YNNKEL (reference sequence). This CDR3 spans 16 amino acids. J was trimmed by 0 bases and V by 0 bases; bases with no gene match: 3. CDR3 amino acids: CASSQEGTGANYGYTF. CDR3 bases: TGTGCCAGCAGCCAAGAGGGGACAGGAGCTAACTATGGCTACACCTTC. The full variable domain, with the rest looked up from reference TRBV3-1 and TRBJ1-2, is DTAVSQTPKYLVTQMGNDKSIKCEQNLGHDTMYWYKQDSKKFLKIMFSYNNKELIINETVPNRFSPKSPDKAHLNLHINSLELGDSAVYFCASSQEGTGANYGYTFGSGTRLTVV.

The chain uses TRBV5-1 and TRBJ2-2; a possible D gene is TRBD2 (5 bases). Germline values: CDR1 SGHRS, CDR2 YFSETQ. The CDR3 is 17 residues long. V gave up 1 base and J gave up 0 bases, with 13 bases separating them. CDR3 loop: CASSLSTMTTNTGELFF. CDR3 DNA sequence: TGCGCCAGCAGCTTGAGTACTATGACTACGAACACCGGGGAGCTGTTTTTT.

This chain connects TRBV25-1 to TRBJ2-7, with D tentatively TRBD1 (5 bases). The germline V and J ends were trimmed by 1 base and 6 bases, with 13 bases remaining between them. The CDR3 totals 14 residues. The germline V gene encodes CDR1 MGHDK and CDR2 SYGVNS. The CDR3 sequence: CASSEWGRGPEQYF. As DNA, the CDR3 is TGTGCCAGCAGTGAATGGGGTAGGGGCCCCGAGCAGTACTTC.

CDR3 region: CASSAGLAGASGANVLTF. In DNA form, the CDR3 reads TGCGCCAGCAGCGCTGGACTAGCGGGAGCCTCTGGGGCCAACGTCCTGACTTTC. V is TRBV5-1 and J is TRBJ2-6; 13 nucleotides agree with TRBD2. From germline, CDR1 is SGHRS and CDR2 YFSETQ. The CDR3 is made up of 18 amino acids. J gave up 0 bases and V 4 bases, and 4 bases lay outside the gene matches. The entire variable domain, with the rest obtained from reference TRBV5-1 and TRBJ2-6, is as follows: KAGVTQTPRYLIKTRGQQVTLSCSPISGHRSVSWYQQTPGQGLQFLFEYFSETQRNKGNFPGRFSGRQFSNSRSEMNVSTLELGDSALYLCASSAGLAGASGANVLTFGAGSRLTVL.

In its sample, this clonotype was seen a few times. The J gene is TRBJ2-4, the V gene TRBV12-3 or TRBV12-4; D remains unclear. V was cut by 5 bases and J by 0 bases, with 11 bases left in between. This CDR3 region has 15 residues. The DNA for the CDR3 is TGTGCCAGCAGTCCCCCCCTTACAGCCAAAAACATTCAGTACTTC. Its translation is CASSPPLTAKNIQYF.

The chain carries TRBV2 and TRBJ2-2; TRBD1 aligns across 7 bases. The CDR3 loop spans 14 amino acids. Germline V gene lookup returns CDR1 SNHLY and CDR2 FYNNEI. Losses at the gene ends were 2 bases for V and 5 bases for J; bases not matched to a gene: 2. CDR3 protein: CASSERGPTGELFF. CDR3 bases: TGTGCCAGCAGTGAAAGGGGGCCTACCGGGGAGCTGTTTTTT.

A remark on this clonotype: Germline and junction disagree at one end, which may indicate a read error. V is TRBV29-1 and J is TRBJ2-7, with D unclear. This CDR3 has 13 amino acids. The germline V gene encodes CDR1 SQVTM and CDR2 ANQGSEA. CDR3 sequence reads: CGVESQITYEQYF. The CDR3 DNA reads as TGCGGCGTTGAGTCACAGATTACCTACGAGCAGTACTTC.

The chain employs TRBV10-3 and TRBJ2-5; TRBD1 agrees at 8 bases. Germline CDR1 reads ENHRY; CDR2 reads SYGVKD. V lost 5 bases, J lost 11 bases, and 16 bases stayed unmatched. There are 15 residues in the CDR3. CDR3 in DNA: TGTGCCATCAGTCTCAAGACAGGGGTCTCGGTTGAGCAGTACTTC. It encodes CAISLKTGVSVEQYF.

This clonotype has a handful of counts. The V gene is TRBV6-1, the J gene TRBJ1-2; TRBD1 aligns across 7 bases. Germline V gives CDR1 MNHNS, CDR2 SASEGT. The trim removed 4 bases at V and 4 bases at J, leaving 9 bases unmatched. The length of the CDR3 is 15 residues. In nucleotides, the CDR3 is TGTGCCAGCAGTGCCGGGACAGCTCTGGGCTATGGCTACACCTTC. Protein sequence: CASSAGTALGYGYTF.